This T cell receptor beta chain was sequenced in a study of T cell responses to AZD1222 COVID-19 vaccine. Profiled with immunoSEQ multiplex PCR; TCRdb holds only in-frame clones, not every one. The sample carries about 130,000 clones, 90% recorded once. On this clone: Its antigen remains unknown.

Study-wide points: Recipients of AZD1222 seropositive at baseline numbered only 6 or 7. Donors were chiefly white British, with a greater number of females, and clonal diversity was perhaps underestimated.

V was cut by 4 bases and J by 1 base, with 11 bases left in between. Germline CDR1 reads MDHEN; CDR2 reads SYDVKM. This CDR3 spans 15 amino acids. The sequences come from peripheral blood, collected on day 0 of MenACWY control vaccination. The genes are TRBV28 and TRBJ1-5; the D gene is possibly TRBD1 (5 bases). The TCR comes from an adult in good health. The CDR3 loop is CASSSQGRSNQPQHF. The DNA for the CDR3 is TGTGCCAGCAGTTCCCAGGGCAGAAGCAATCAGCCCCAGCATTTT.